This T cell receptor beta chain is drawn from a study of radiotherapy plus CTLA-4 blockade in lung cancer. As concerns this clone: The target antigen is unknown.

Study conclusions and caveats: Some TCR clones had been derived from tumors. These clones expanded in peripheral blood after radiotherapy plus ipilimumab. It was early blood T cell clone dynamics, with interferon-beta, that reportedly best predicted response.

This table comes from immunoSEQ multiplex PCR, and its TCRdb copy is limited to in-frame clones, with some not included. The repertoire holds 75,000 to 100,000 clones, about four fifths seen once, with 2.8% in the top ten. The receptor was derived from a human donor with non-small cell lung cancer who had a partial response to radiotherapy plus ipilimumab. Some clones in this sample may be carry-over from other donors' samples. Material: peripheral blood, obtained from a patient treated with radiotherapy plus ipilimumab.

CDR3 in amino acids: CASSSAGVRTGGAETQYF. CDR3 bases: TGTGCCAGCAGCTCAGCTGGCGTCCGGACAGGGGGCGCAGAGACCCAGTACTTC. The J gene is TRBJ2-5, the V gene TRBV5-6; 11 bases line up with TRBD1. J was trimmed by 4 bases and V by 3 bases; bases with no gene match: 14. The CDR3 spans 18 residues. Germline V lookup: CDR1 SGHDT, CDR2 YYEEEE. Complete variable domain (other parts from reference TRBV5-6 and TRBJ2-5): DAGVTQSPTHLIKTRGQQVTLRCSPKSGHDTVSWYQQALGQGPQFIFQYYEEEERQRGNFPDRFSGHQFPNYSSELNVNALLLGDSALYLCASSSAGVRTGGAETQYFGPGTRLLVL.